These 9 T cell receptor beta chains share one sample of origin, sequenced in a study of cytomegalovirus exposure and HLA in healthy donors. The PCR employed 60 Vbeta primers together with 13 Jbeta primers. Method: immunoSEQ multiplex PCR; TCRdb's copy keeps in-frame clones and lacks some. The sample lists around 80,000 clones; approximately 74% were seen once. Input material: PBMCs. The receptors come from a middle-aged man in good health and CMV-seropositive.

CDR3 sequence: CASSESPGQGATDTQYF. The DNA of the CDR3 is TGTGCCAGCAGTGAATCTCCGGGACAGGGGGCCACAGATACGCAGTATTTT. The chain links TRBV25-1 to TRBJ2-3; 12 nucleotides match TRBD1. V shed 1 base, J shed 2 bases, and the junction held 4 bases outside the gene matches. This CDR3 has 17 residues. CDR1 is MGHDK and CDR2 is SYGVNS in the germline V gene.

CDR3 loop: CASSLSGGGETQYF. As DNA, the CDR3 is TGCGCCAGCAGCTTGAGCGGGGGAGGCGAGACCCAGTACTTC. The chain employs TRBV5-1 and TRBJ2-5, with 8 bases that match TRBD2. The germline CDR1 and CDR2 sequences are SGHRS and YFSETQ. V lost 1 base, J lost 5 bases, and 4 bases stayed unmatched. This CDR3 region has 14 residues.

This clone turned up a few times. The same CDR3 can be traced to other DNA sequences in this sample. The chain employs TRBV11-2 and TRBJ2-2; TRBD2 matches at 8 bases. With V trimmed by 5 bases and J by 4 bases, 18 bases remained unmatched. The CDR3 runs 19 residues. Looked up from germline, CDR1 is SGHAT and CDR2 is FQNNGV. The CDR3 sequence is CASSPRFQTSEGGTGELFF. Written as DNA, the CDR3 is TGTGCCAGCAGCCCCCGGTTTCAGACTAGCGAGGGGGGCACCGGGGAGCTGTTTTTT. Filled out from reference TRBV11-2 and TRBJ2-2, the complete variable domain reads EAGVAQSPRYKIIEKRQSVAFWCNPISGHATLYWYQQILGQGPKLLIQFQNNGVVDDSQLPKDRFSAERLKGVDSTLKIQPAKLEDSAVYLCASSPRFQTSEGGTGELFFGEGSRLTVL.

This clone showed up just once. V usage is TRBV7-2 and J usage is TRBJ2-1; the D is unclear. Trimming took off 5 bases at V and 0 bases at J, with 17 bases between the two ends. CDR1 and CDR2 (germline): SGHTA, FQGNSA. The CDR3 has 17 residues. The CDR3 loop is CASSAKPTESSYNEQFF. For the CDR3, the DNA is TGTGCCAGCAGCGCAAAACCTACAGAGAGCTCCTACAATGAGCAGTTCTTC.

This clone was counted between two and nine times. The CDR3 DNA reads as TGTGCCAGCAGCCCCGGGACTAGCGGGGGGAGGAGGGAGACCCAGTACTTC. It codes for CASSPGTSGGRRETQYF. The genes are TRBV7-2 and TRBJ2-5; 15 nucleotides align to TRBD2. The CDR3 consists of 17 residues. Germline assignment: CDR1 SGHTA and CDR2 FQGNSA. V shed 5 bases, J shed 5 bases, and the junction held 9 bases outside the gene matches. The full variable domain, completed using reference TRBV7-2 and TRBJ2-5, is GAGVSQSPSNKVTEKGKDVELRCDPISGHTALYWYRQSLGQGLEFLIYFQGNSAPDKSGLPSDRFSAERTGGSVSTLTIQRTQQEDSAVYLCASSPGTSGGRRETQYFGPGTRLLVL.

The V gene is TRBV10-2, the J gene TRBJ1-4; possibly TRBD1 for D (5 bases). The germline V gene has CDR1 WSHSY and CDR2 SAAADI. The CDR3 consists of 13 residues. Deletions cut 3 bases from V and 8 bases from J, with 10 bases between. CDR3: CASSDREDEKLFF. The CDR3 DNA follows: TGCGCCAGCAGTGACAGGGAGGACGAAAAACTGTTTTTT.

The V and J genes are TRBV28 and TRBJ1-5, with a tentative D call TRBD1 (6 bases). Germline loops: CDR1 MDHEN, CDR2 SYDVKM. This CDR3 comprises 14 residues. Deletions cut 3 bases from V and 7 bases from J, with 13 bases between. The DNA of the CDR3 is TGTGCCAGCAGTTTCGCGGGGGGCCGACAGCCCCAGCATTTT. Translating gives CASSFAGGRQPQHF.

V and J are TRBV11-2 and TRBJ2-7; 10 bases agree with TRBD2. With 4 bases clipped from V and 3 bases from J, the junction kept 9 bases outside the gene matches. This CDR3 contains 16 residues. The germline gives CDR1 SGHAT, CDR2 FQNNGV. The CDR3 coding sequence is TGTGCCAGCAGCTCAATTAGCGGGAGGACCCTCTACGAGCAGTACTTC. It is translated as CASSSISGRTLYEQYF. Based on the CDR3 plus reference TRBV11-2 and TRBJ2-7, the full variable domain is EAGVAQSPRYKIIEKRQSVAFWCNPISGHATLYWYQQILGQGPKLLIQFQNNGVVDDSQLPKDRFSAERLKGVDSTLKIQPAKLEDSAVYLCASSSISGRTLYEQYFGPGTRLTVT.

This clone was seen more than once but under ten times. V usage is TRBV5-1 and J usage is TRBJ2-3, with D possibly matching TRBD1 (6 bases). CDR3 length equals 15 residues. Germline V gives CDR1 SGHRS, CDR2 YFSETQ. The V end lost 0 bases, the J end lost 5 bases, and 13 bases lay between the germline ends. CDR3 DNA: TGCGCCAGCAGCTTGGAAGGACAGTGGGGAGATACGCAGTATTTT. Translated: CASSLEGQWGDTQYF.